This T cell receptor beta chain was identified during a study of early T cells in non-severe SARS-CoV-2 infection. Notes on the study in general: Using VDJdb, the matching emphasized anti-spike CD8 responses while missing private and CD4 specificities.

Germline lookup yields CDR1 MNHNS and CDR2 SASEGT. V lost 6 bases, J lost 7 bases, and 16 bases lay in between. The CDR3 sequence is 13 residues long. The sample holds many counts of this clonotype. What it binds is not known. Attachment of unique molecular identifiers to individual cDNA molecules was performed. In TCRdb, the 5' RACE reads were re-called with MiXCR into one record per CDR3 protein. This sample has 79,000 or so distinct CDR3 sequences; roughly 12% occur once, and the top ten carry 1% to 1.4%. This clonotype was obtained from an adult who was a healthcare worker with PCR-confirmed SARS-CoV-2 infection or an uninfected control (not recorded which). The chain is built from TRBV6-1 and TRBJ2-7; D perhaps matches TRBD2 (6 bases). Material for sequencing was whole blood. In DNA form, the CDR3 reads TGTGCCAGCAGCCAGACTAGATTGGTTGAGCAGTACTTC. Amino acid sequence: CASSQTRLVEQYF.